A selection of T cell receptor beta chains follows, all from one sample in a study of blood T cells in healthy people across ages. TCRdb fed the 5' RACE reads into MiXCR, producing one record per CDR3 protein. Seen here are 650,000 to 900,000 distinct CDR3 sequences, 55% to 65% observed once, and the top ten hold 25% to 35%. The sample taken for sequencing was blood. The receptors stem from a man aged 25 to 45 in good health. CDR3s leave out the opening cysteine and the closing phenylalanine or tryptophan. Fields, in order: J gene, CDR3 length, clone size, V gene, CDR3 protein. A clone size is listed for some rows: how often the clone was seen (once, few, many), or a class if it is expanded.

>TRBJ2-5|13|-|TRBV4-2
ASSRERGSLETQY
>TRBJ2-1|14|-|TRBV20-1
SVSGQYRSSYNEQF
>TRBJ2-5|12|-|TRBV4-2
ASSRGQESETQY
>TRBJ2-1|13|-|TRBV20-1
SARDRGTGSREQF
>TRBJ2-5|17|-|TRBV6-5
ASSYTQLKTSGGGETQY
>TRBJ2-3|18|many|TRBV20-1
SARDDLFLGRGGARDTQY
>-|13|-|TRBV27
ASSQRLAGTYEQY
>TRBJ2-1|13|-|TRBV5-4
ASSFGTGDNNEQF
>TRBJ2-6|15|few|TRBV5-4
ASSLGLATSGANVLT
>TRBJ2-3|12|once|TRBV7-3
ASSLSRNTDTQY
>TRBJ2-5|12|-|TRBV29-1
SVNRQGRQETQY
>TRBJ2-6|15|few|TRBV7-8
ASSPKQGVAGANVLT
>TRBJ2-7|13|-|TRBV4-2
ASRQGLAKSYEQY
>TRBJ2-5|12|-|TRBV28
ASSPDAGQEAQY
>TRBJ2-3|13|-|TRBV6-2/TRBV6-3
ASSYSNLFPDTQY
>TRBJ2-4|15|few|TRBV29-1
SALYRTGPLAKNIQY
>TRBJ2-7|12|few|TRBV12-3/TRBV12-4
ASSLTTGAYEQY
>-|13|-|TRBV6-4
ASSDSSGSYDEQY
>-|12|-|TRBV20-1
SATSLTGLYEQY
>TRBJ1-5|14|-|TRBV2
ASSEFGGMGNQPQH
>-|12|-|TRBV12-3/TRBV12-4
ASSLGIVPYEQY
>TRBJ1-2|10|-|TRBV6-2/TRBV6-3
ASSYELYGYT
>TRBJ1-1|12|-|TRBV28
ASTLGQGRTEAF
>TRBJ2-7|13|-|TRBV4-3
ASSHRLAGGHEQY
>TRBJ2-5|15|few|TRBV3-1
ASSPQYGPGGKETQY
>TRBJ2-3|13|-|TRBV9
ASSDWAGKADTQY
>-|13|-|TRBV28
ASSLLGTGHGEQY
>TRBJ1-2|13|-|TRBV9
ASTGGEGQGYGYT
>TRBJ1-1|12|few|TRBV20-1
SAREGHSNTEAF
>-|12|-|TRBV2
ASSEWSGVETQY
>TRBJ1-2|15|-|TRBV4-2
ASSQALGDPVGYGYT
>TRBJ1-6|12|few|TRBV2
ASSYRDRGTPLH
>TRBJ2-5|11|few|TRBV19
ASSGGFQETQY
>-|11|-|TRBV4-1
ASSRRRQETQF
>TRBJ2-7|13|-|TRBV4-2
ASSQSGTTTYEQY
>-|9|-|TRBV12-3/TRBV12-4
ASSEMETQY
>TRBJ2-1|15|once|TRBV7-6
ASSSLAGKASGNEQF
>TRBJ2-4|12|-|TRBV4-2
ASSQEKGRDIQY
>TRBJ1-2|12|few|TRBV7-2
ASSLSWVRSGYT
>TRBJ1-1|11|few|TRBV6-6
ASTRTANTEAF
>TRBJ2-4|13|-|TRBV10-3
AISESLGNRNIQY
>TRBJ2-7|10|few|TRBV15
ATSRDTTGQY
>TRBJ2-4|10|few|TRBV7-2
ASALAKNIQY
>TRBJ2-5|16|-|TRBV15
ATSRDPPGRHPTETQY
>-|13|-|TRBV9
ASSVNSLQGLEQY
>TRBJ2-3|11|few|TRBV7-2
ASSLGRADTQY
>TRBJ2-5|11|-|TRBV28
ASSVRLQETQY
>TRBJ2-3|10|-|TRBV5-1
ASSREADTQY
>TRBJ2-3|13|-|TRBV3-1
ASSQVTILPDTQY
>TRBJ2-3|10|-|TRBV29-1
SNSGGSDTQY
>TRBJ2-1|12|-|TRBV7-9
ATLVAGANNEQF